The clone carrying this T cell receptor beta chain was recorded once. Its specificity is not known. Unique molecular identifiers were built into the TCR beta cDNA libraries. TCRdb used MiXCR to reprocess the PCR reads, holding one entry per CDR3 protein. The sample records around 440,000 distinct CDR3 sequences, around 40% being singletons. The data derive from a study of post-analysis software for immune sequencing data. Looking at the study overall: Several disease courses (relapsing-remitting, secondary progressive and progressive-relapsing) of multiple sclerosis were included. General study points: Patients had higher frequencies than controls of roughly 5 TRBV segments, including TRBV5-6, TRBV5-1 and TRBV20-1. Co-batched samples clustered tightly together by F measure.

Germline loops: CDR1 ENHRY, CDR2 SYGVKD. V lost 5 bases and J lost 0, with 6 bases in between. CDR3 length: 13 residues. The gene calls are TRBV10-3 and TRBJ2-3; D is possibly TRBD1 or TRBD2 (5 bases each). The sample consisted of blood. The TCR originated in a girl aged 10 to 17 with multiple sclerosis. CDR3 amino acids: CAISRDSTDTQYF. CDR3 DNA: TGTGCCATCAGTAGGGACAGCACAGATACGCAGTATTTT.